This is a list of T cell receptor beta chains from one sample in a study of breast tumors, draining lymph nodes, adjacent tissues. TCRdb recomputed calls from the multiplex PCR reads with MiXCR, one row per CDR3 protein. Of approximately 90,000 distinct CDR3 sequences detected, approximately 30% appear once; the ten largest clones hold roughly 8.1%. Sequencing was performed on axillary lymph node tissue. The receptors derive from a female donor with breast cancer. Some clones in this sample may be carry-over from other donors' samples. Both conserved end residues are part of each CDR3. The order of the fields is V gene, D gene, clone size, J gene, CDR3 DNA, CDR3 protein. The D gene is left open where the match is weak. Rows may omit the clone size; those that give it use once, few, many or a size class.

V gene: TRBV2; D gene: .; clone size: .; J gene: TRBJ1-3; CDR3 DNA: TGTGCCAGCAGAAATCAGGGGACTGGAAACACCATATATTTT; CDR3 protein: CASRNQGTGNTIYF
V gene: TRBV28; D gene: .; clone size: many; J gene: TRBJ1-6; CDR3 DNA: TGTGCCAGCAGTTCCCTAAAACATTTCCAGGGAAGGAAGGGTTCACCCCTCCACTTT; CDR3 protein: CASSSLKHFQGRKGSPLHF
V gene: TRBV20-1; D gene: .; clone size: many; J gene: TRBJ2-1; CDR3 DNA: TGCAGTGCCAGACCGGCTAAGAATGAGCAGTTCTTC; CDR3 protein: CSARPAKNEQFF
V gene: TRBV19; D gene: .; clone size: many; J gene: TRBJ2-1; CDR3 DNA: TGTGCCAGTAGTGGACACTCCTACAATGAGCAGTTCTTC; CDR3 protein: CASSGHSYNEQFF
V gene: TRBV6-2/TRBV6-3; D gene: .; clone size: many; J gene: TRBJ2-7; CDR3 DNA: TGTGCCAGCAGGCCGCCAATTAGCTCCTACGAGCAGTACTTC; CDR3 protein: CASRPPISSYEQYF
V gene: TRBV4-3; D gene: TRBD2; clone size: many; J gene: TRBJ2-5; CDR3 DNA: TGCGCCAGCAGCCAAGACACCCCACCGCTAGCGGGAGACGGGACCCAGTACTTC; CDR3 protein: CASSQDTPPLAGDGTQYF
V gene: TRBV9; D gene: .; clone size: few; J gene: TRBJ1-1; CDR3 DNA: TGTGCCAGCAGCGTAGATTACAGGAGGAACACTGAAGCTTTCTTT; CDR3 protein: CASSVDYRRNTEAFF
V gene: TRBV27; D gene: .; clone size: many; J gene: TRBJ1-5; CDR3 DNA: TGTGCCAGCAGTGGACAGCTCTATAGCAATCAGCCCCAGCATTTT; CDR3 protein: CASSGQLYSNQPQHF
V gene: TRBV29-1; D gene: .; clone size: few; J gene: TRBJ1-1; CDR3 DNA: TGCAGCGTTAGTCCAGGAGATATGAACACTGAAGCTTTCTTT; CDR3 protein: CSVSPGDMNTEAFF
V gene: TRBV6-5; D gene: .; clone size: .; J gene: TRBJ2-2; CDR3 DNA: TGTGCCAACACCGGGGAGCCGTTTTTT; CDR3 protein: CANTGEPFF
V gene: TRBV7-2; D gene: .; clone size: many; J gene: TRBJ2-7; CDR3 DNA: TGTGCCAGCGGCTTAGGGTTAGCTAGAGGCTACGAGCAGTACTTC; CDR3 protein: CASGLGLARGYEQYF
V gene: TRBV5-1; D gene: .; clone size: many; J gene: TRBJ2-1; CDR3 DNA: TGCGTCAGCAGCAGGAGTAGCTACAATGAGCAGTTCTTC; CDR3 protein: CVSSRSSYNEQFF
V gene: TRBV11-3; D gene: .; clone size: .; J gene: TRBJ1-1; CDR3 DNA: TGTGCCAGCAGCTCCCCGGGACGGATGAACACTGAAGCTTTCTTT; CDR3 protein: CASSSPGRMNTEAFF